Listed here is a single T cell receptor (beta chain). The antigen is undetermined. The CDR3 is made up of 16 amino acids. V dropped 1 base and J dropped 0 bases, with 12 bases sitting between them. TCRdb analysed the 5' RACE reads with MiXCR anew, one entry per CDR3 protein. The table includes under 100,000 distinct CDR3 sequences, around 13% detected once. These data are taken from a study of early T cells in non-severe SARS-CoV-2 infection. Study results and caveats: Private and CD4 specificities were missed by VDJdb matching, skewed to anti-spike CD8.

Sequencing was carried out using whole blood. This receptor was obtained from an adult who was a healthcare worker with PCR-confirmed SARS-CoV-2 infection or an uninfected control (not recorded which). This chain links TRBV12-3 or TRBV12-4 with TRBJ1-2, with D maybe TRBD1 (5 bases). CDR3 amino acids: CASSLGQGKSNYGYTF. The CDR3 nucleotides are TGTGCCAGCAGTTTAGGCCAGGGAAAGTCTAACTATGGCTACACCTTC.